The clone carrying this T cell receptor (beta chain) occurred many times. What it binds is not known. The data were taken from a study of breast tumors, draining lymph nodes, adjacent tissues. TCRdb passed the multiplex PCR reads through MiXCR, listing each CDR3 protein once. The data contain over 10,000 distinct CDR3 sequences, about three fifths of them seen just once; the ten biggest clones take up 45% to 55%. Trimming took off 2 bases at V and 6 bases at J, with 13 bases between the two ends. The germline V gene has CDR1 LNHNV and CDR2 YYDKDF (reference sequence). The CDR3 covers 15 residues. Study-level findings and limits: The lymph node origin of tumor T cells was framed as consistent with a hypothesis, not demonstrated. Tumor and nontumor repertoires were significantly more similar in luminal-like than in basal-like breast cancer.

The origin of this receptor is a female donor with breast cancer. Some clones in this sample may be carry-over from other donors' samples. The sequenced sample consisted of tumor-adjacent breast tissue. This chain links TRBV15 with TRBJ2-2; D is uncertain. The CDR3 reads CATSRLTGLAGELFF. CDR3 sequence (DNA): TGTGCCACCAGCAGATTGACCGGTTTGGCCGGGGAGCTGTTTTTT.